These 25 T cell receptor beta chains share one sample of origin, sequenced in a study of T cells in Graves' hyperthyroidism and ophthalmopathy. From RNA transcripts, TCR beta CDR3 regions were amplified. The TCR CDR3 first-round RT-PCR relied on the HTBI primer set. TCRdb reprocessed the multiplex PCR reads via MiXCR and lists one record per CDR3 protein. The table lists 330,000 or so distinct CDR3 sequences, about a sixth of them singletons, with roughly a sixth in the top ten. Sequences were obtained from blood. These receptor sequences come from a woman in her thirties or forties with Graves' ophthalmopathy.

This clonotype came up many times. V usage is TRBV6-5 and J usage is TRBJ1-5, with 8 bases identical to TRBD1. CDR1 MNHEY and CDR2 SVGAGI come from the germline V gene. The V segment lost 2 bases and the J segment 7 bases; nucleotides outside the gene matches: 10. The length of the CDR3 is 16 residues. The CDR3 here is CASSYKLGQGGQPQHF. As DNA, the CDR3 is TGTGCCAGCAGTTACAAGCTTGGACAGGGTGGCCAGCCCCAGCATTTT.

The sample holds a few counts of this clonotype. A much larger clone differs by one base, so this may be a read error. The chain uses TRBV5-1 and TRBJ1-1; D might be TRBD1 (6 bases). Per germline, CDR1 SGHRS and CDR2 YFSETQ. The ends were cut back, 6 bases at V and 5 bases at J, with 23 bases in the middle. The CDR3 extends over 16 amino acids. CDR3 nucleotides: TGCGCCAGCAATTCCGGGGCAGGGGCCTCTAGGACTGAAGCTTTCTTT. Protein: CASNSGAGASRTEAFF.

This clonotype was seen at least ten times. The rearrangement uses TRBV7-2 and TRBJ1-2; D ambiguous. The CDR3 consists of 13 residues. V gave up 6 bases and J gave up 7 bases, with 15 bases separating them. Germline assignment: CDR1 SGHTA and CDR2 FQGNSA. CDR3 DNA sequence: TGTGCCAGCAGTTTTTCCCGCCTGAGTGGCTACACCTTC. This gives the protein CASSFSRLSGYTF. The whole variable domain, remainder taken from reference TRBV7-2 and TRBJ1-2, is GAGVSQSPSNKVTEKGKDVELRCDPISGHTALYWYRQSLGQGLEFLIYFQGNSAPDKSGLPSDRFSAERTGGSVSTLTIQRTQQEDSAVYLCASSFSRLSGYTFGSGTRLTVV.

This clonotype was observed at least ten times. The V and J genes are TRBV9 and TRBJ2-7; D remains unclear. Germline loops: CDR1 SGDLS, CDR2 YYNGEE. The CDR3 has 14 residues. Trimming took 4 bases from V and 2 from J, leaving 13 bases between them. The CDR3 sequence is CASSPQSRAYEQYF. The CDR3 DNA reads TGTGCCAGCAGCCCCCAATCGCGAGCCTACGAGCAGTACTTC.

The chain recombines TRBV7-2 with TRBJ1-5; 8 bases are a match to TRBD1. The ends lost 5 bases at V and 7 bases at J; junction bases unmatched: 10. CDR3 length: 15 residues. Looked up from germline, CDR1 is SGHTA and CDR2 is FQGNSA. This CDR3 is CASSIGQGARQPQHF. The CDR3 DNA is TGTGCCAGCAGCATTGGGCAGGGGGCTAGACAGCCCCAGCATTTT.

The chain couples TRBV20-1 to TRBJ2-7; D is unclear. CDR3 length: 15 amino acids. The germline V gene has CDR1 DFQATT and CDR2 SNEGSKA (reference sequence). V was trimmed by 5 bases and J by 5 bases, leaving 22 bases between them. This chain's CDR3 is CSAVPSRTPNNEQYF. The CDR3 coding sequence is TGCAGTGCTGTCCCTAGTCGGACCCCCAACAACGAGCAGTACTTC.

J is TRBJ1-5 and V is TRBV28, with 7 bases lining up with TRBD1. This CDR3 has 13 residues. The V gene's germline CDR1 is MDHEN and CDR2 SYDVKM. The V segment lost 8 bases and the J segment 4 bases; nucleotides outside the gene matches: 5. CDR3 amino acids: CASSVTGNQPQHF. The DNA of the CDR3 is TGTGCCAGCTCGGTGACAGGGAATCAGCCCCAGCATTTT.

This clonotype came up many times. The rearrangement links TRBV12-3 or TRBV12-4 to TRBJ2-7; D is uncertain. The CDR3 sequence is 11 residues long. Trimming took 6 bases from V and 5 from J, leaving 8 bases between them. The CDR3 nucleotides read TGTGCCAGCAGCTTGGCCGACGAGCAGTACTTC. Translated, it gives CASSLADEQYF.

This clonotype was seen repeatedly, ten times or more. Relative to the germline gene, one junction end is altered; a read error may explain this. The chain combines TRBV6-1 with TRBJ2-5; D may correspond to TRBD1 or TRBD2 (5 bases each). This CDR3 has 17 amino acids. Germline V gene data show CDR1 as MNHNS and CDR2 as SASEGT. CDR3 in amino acids: CASSRPGTSILQDTQYF. The CDR3 DNA follows: TGTGCCAGCAGTCGGCCCGGGACGAGTATACTGCAAGACACCCAGTACTTC.

This clonotype showed up many times. The J gene is TRBJ2-7, the V gene TRBV11-2; unclear D gene. CDR3 length: 16 residues. V lost 3 bases and J lost 3, with 18 bases in between. In germline, CDR1 is SGHAT, CDR2 FQNNGV. The CDR3 here is CASSLGSQTGIYEQYF. The CDR3 DNA follows: TGTGCCAGCAGCTTGGGATCCCAAACGGGTATCTACGAGCAGTACTTC.

This clonotype was picked up many times. The genes are TRBV28 and TRBJ2-7; 9 bases line up with TRBD2. Trimming at V came to 7 bases and at J to 1 base, leaving 2 bases not matched to a gene. CDR1 MDHEN and CDR2 SYDVKM come from the germline V gene. The CDR3 runs 13 residues. CDR3 loop: CASTSGVSYEQYF. CDR3 coding DNA: TGTGCCAGCACTAGCGGGGTTTCCTACGAGCAGTACTTC.

Regarding this clonotype: A much larger clone lies a single base off, so this may be a read error. The genes are TRBV5-1 and TRBJ1-2; D unresolved. Looked up from germline, CDR1 is SGHRS and CDR2 is YFSETQ. V dropped 4 bases and J dropped 8 bases, with 15 bases sitting between them. The length of the CDR3 is 13 residues. The CDR3 reads CASSPIGREGYTF. DNA of the CDR3: TGCGCCAGCAGCCCCATAGGGAGGGAAGGCTACACCTTC.

V and J are TRBV6-1 and TRBJ2-6; 11 nucleotides match TRBD2. The V segment lost 6 bases and the J segment 1 base; nucleotides outside the gene matches: 2. Per germline, CDR1 MNHNS and CDR2 SASEGT. The CDR3 length is 16 residues. Here the CDR3 DNA reads TGTGCCAGCAGGATAGCGGGAGGGTCTGGGGCCAACGTCCTGACTTTC. The encoded protein is CASRIAGGSGANVLTF.

Many counts were recorded for this clonotype. The chain joins TRBV20-1 to TRBJ1-2, with no clear D. Germline-derived CDR1 and CDR2 are DFQATT and SNEGSKA (reference sequence). CDR3 size: 15 residues. V lost 1 base and J 4 bases, leaving 16 bases between the germline ends. The CDR3: CSARGTSTRIYGYTF. The CDR3 DNA is TGCAGTGCTAGAGGGACTTCTACAAGGATCTATGGCTACACCTTC.

The rearrangement links TRBV20-1 to TRBJ2-5; D is uncertain. The CDR3 extends over 12 amino acids. The germline V gene encodes CDR1 DFQATT and CDR2 SNEGSKA (reference sequence). Trimming shortened V by 3 bases and J by 3 bases, and 8 bases separated the two germline ends. Here the CDR3 reads CSASWAKETQYF. The CDR3, as DNA: TGCAGTGCTAGTTGGGCAAAAGAGACCCAGTACTTC.

The chain carries TRBV6-2 or TRBV6-3 and TRBJ2-7, with TRBD2 matching 9 bases. CDR1 MNHEY and CDR2 SVGEGT come from the germline V gene. The V gene end was trimmed by 4 bases and the J gene end by 4 bases; junction bases not matched to a gene: 14. This CDR3 is built from 17 residues. The CDR3 loop reads CASSFRSAGGPGYEQYF. The CDR3, as DNA: TGTGCCAGCAGTTTCCGCTCGGCGGGAGGGCCGGGTTACGAGCAGTACTTC.

This clonotype came up many times. The chain combines TRBV7-9 with TRBJ2-7, with 10 bases matching TRBD1. CDR3 length: 13 amino acids. V lost 10 bases to trimming and J lost 2 bases; unmatched junction nucleotides: 5. Germline lookup yields CDR1 SEHNR and CDR2 FQNEAQ (reference sequence). The CDR3: CATGGTGAYEQYF. The DNA of the CDR3 is TGTGCCACGGGAGGGACAGGGGCCTACGAGCAGTACTTC. The full variable domain, its missing parts supplied by reference TRBV7-9 and TRBJ2-7, is DTGVSQNPRHKITKRGQNVTFRCDPISEHNRLYWYRQTLGQGPEFLTYFQNEAQLEKSRLLSDRFSAERPKGSFSTLEIQRTEQGDSAMYLCATGGTGAYEQYFGPGTRLTVT.

At least ten counts were recorded for this clonotype. A read error may account for a junction end that differs from germline. V is TRBV7-2 and J is TRBJ2-7, with 7 bases identical to TRBD2. The germline CDR1 and CDR2 sequences are SGHTA and FQGNSA. The CDR3 is made up of 14 amino acids. Here the CDR3 reads CASSVANSGEEQYF. The CDR3 region has the DNA TGTGCCAGCAGCGTAGCAAACAGCGGGGAAGAGCAGTACTTC. The entire variable domain, with the rest obtained from reference TRBV7-2 and TRBJ2-7, is as follows: GAGVSQSPSNKVTEKGKDVELRCDPISGHTALYWYRQSLGQGLEFLIYFQGNSAPDKSGLPSDRFSAERTGGSVSTLTIQRTQQEDSAVYLCASSVANSGEEQYFGPGTRLTVT.

There are many counts of this clonotype. The genes are TRBV20-1 and TRBJ2-7; a possible D gene is TRBD2 (6 bases). The CDR3 consists of 12 residues. V dropped 5 bases and J dropped 2 bases, with 10 bases sitting between them. CDR1 DFQATT and CDR2 SNEGSKA come from the germline V gene (reference sequence). Written as DNA, the CDR3 is TGCAGTGCTTTAGCGGCAGCCTACGAGCAGTACTTC. Its translation is CSALAAAYEQYF.

There are many counts of this clonotype. The chain has TRBV7-9 and TRBJ2-7; no definite D call. Trimming pared 5 bases from V and 6 bases from J, leaving 8 bases between. The CDR3 is 11 amino acids. CDR1 is SEHNR and CDR2 is FQNEAQ in the germline V gene (reference sequence). CDR3 sequence reads: CASSIMVEQYF. The CDR3 nucleotides are TGTGCCAGCAGCATAATGGTCGAGCAGTACTTC.

This clonotype occurred many times. The chain recombines TRBV6-2 or TRBV6-3 with TRBJ2-2, with D maybe TRBD2 (5 bases). The CDR3 contains 13 residues. Germline CDR1 is MNHEY and CDR2 is SVGEGT. Trimming removed 6 bases at V and 4 bases at J, with 9 bases between. Written as DNA, the CDR3 is TGTGCCAGCAGCCTAGCATTCACCGGGGAGCTGTTTTTT. Protein: CASSLAFTGELFF.

This clonotype was recorded many times. The V and J genes are TRBV6-5 and TRBJ2-2; TRBD2 agrees at 11 bases. J gave up 7 bases and V 4 bases, and 5 bases lay outside the gene matches. Germline V gene lookup returns CDR1 MNHEY and CDR2 SVGAGI. This CDR3 has 15 residues. The CDR3 protein is CASSSASGRNGELFF. The CDR3, as DNA: TGTGCCAGCAGTTCGGCTAGCGGGAGGAACGGGGAGCTGTTTTTT.

This clonotype came up many times. This chain uses TRBV12-3 or TRBV12-4 with TRBJ1-1; TRBD1 matches at 10 bases. J gave up 3 bases and V 4 bases, and 8 bases lay outside the gene matches. The CDR3 consists of 16 residues. The CDR3 protein is CASSSSLGTGDTEAFF. In DNA, the CDR3 is TGTGCCAGCAGTTCGAGTCTCGGGACAGGGGACACTGAAGCTTTCTTT.

J is TRBJ2-2 and V is TRBV6-1; 7 bases are shared with TRBD1. Germline lookup yields CDR1 MNHNS and CDR2 SASEGT. V was clipped by 4 bases and J by 2 bases; unmatched bases: 4. There are 15 residues in the CDR3. The CDR3 protein is CASSAGQLNTGELFF. As DNA, the CDR3 is TGTGCCAGCAGTGCGGGACAGCTAAACACCGGGGAGCTGTTTTTT.

This clonotype occurred many times. The chain links TRBV9 to TRBJ2-2; TRBD2 matches at 11 bases. Germline trimming cut 3 bases from V and 4 bases from J; bases unmatched to any gene: 5. This CDR3 has 16 amino acids. CDR1 is SGDLS and CDR2 is YYNGEE in the germline V gene. In DNA form, the CDR3 reads TGTGCCAGCAGCGCCACTAGCGGGAGCATCACCGGGGAGCTGTTTTTT. Its translation is CASSATSGSITGELFF.